This T cell receptor beta chain stems from a study of cytomegalovirus exposure and HLA in healthy donors. Notes on the study in general: What TCR beta sequences reportedly achieved was accurate prediction of HLA-A and HLA-B alleles in most subjects.

A remark on this clone: Its antigen is as yet unknown.

Amplification used 60 Vbeta primers and 13 Jbeta primers. Authors' data handling: In a later analysis, the count reached about 75 million unique TCR beta chains, with approximately 11 million shared. Assay used: immunoSEQ multiplex PCR; TCRdb lists only in-frame clones, some missing. V and J calls and clone size are as listed in that table; D and trimming were resolved from the DNA. The sample totals approximately 27,000 clones. The receptor comes from a man between 25 and 39 years old in good health and CMV-seronegative. Material: PBMCs.

CDR3 nucleotide sequence: TGTGCCAGCAGCTGGGGGACAGGCACTAATGAAAAACTGTTTTTT. Amino acids: CASSWGTGTNEKLFF. The gene calls are TRBV5-6 and TRBJ1-4; 8 nucleotides align to TRBD1. This CDR3 is built from 15 residues. V trimming: 3 bases; J trimming: 2 bases; junction bases outside the gene matches: 3. The germline CDR1 and CDR2 sequences are SGHDT and YYEEEE.